This record looks at one T cell receptor (beta chain) sequence and its context. Its specificity is unknown. The sample is drawn from a study of beta chain features in type 1 diabetes. This CDR3 is built from 14 residues. Germline lookup yields CDR1 SEHNR and CDR2 FQNEAQ (reference sequence). V was clipped by 1 base and J by 8 bases, with 12 bases between them. Investigators reverse transcribed all isolated RNA, so they sequenced expressed TCRB transcripts. Produced via immunoSEQ multiplex PCR; TCRdb's table is partial and in-frame only. Of tens of thousands of clones in the sample, almost 70% are singletons; the top ten hold roughly 2%. The study's findings and limits: It was among patients, rather than healthy donors, that naive, central memory and Treg TCRB repertoires appeared more similar.

Specimen: Tregs from blood. The TCR comes from a woman aged 35 to 49 in good health. V usage is TRBV7-9 and J usage is TRBJ2-4; D may be TRBD2 (6 bases). CDR3 bases: TGTGCCAGCAGCTTAGACGTACGCGGGGACATTCAGTACTTC. Translation: CASSLDVRGDIQYF.